Listed below are T cell receptor beta chains from one sample, sequenced in a study of CD8+ T cells in alopecia areata. The data were produced by immunoSEQ multiplex PCR, yet TCRdb's version contains in-frame clones alone and is incomplete. This table holds about 140,000 clones, about 86% found once. The material sequenced was CD8+ T cells sorted from blood, taken at week 4, from a patient treated with tofacitinib. These receptors were obtained from a human donor with alopecia areata. CDR3s include the opening cysteine and the closing phenylalanine or tryptophan. Fields, in order: CDR3 DNA, CDR3 protein, clone size, D gene, V gene, J gene, CDR3 length. The D gene is left open where the match is weak. Only some rows state a clone size, as once, few, many or a class for expanded clones.

DNA: TGTGCCAGCAGCTTGTTTTACAGGAACTATGGCTACACCTTC
CDR3: CASSLFYRNYGYTF
size: NA
D: NA
V: TRBV5-6
J: TRBJ1-2
length: 14

DNA: TGCAGCGTCCACGACCCACAGGGCTGGGAGCAGTACTTC
CDR3: CSVHDPQGWEQYF
size: NA
D: NA
V: TRBV29-1
J: TRBJ2-7
length: 13

DNA: TGCGCCAGCAGCTTGGGGACAGGCCCCTACGAGCAGTACTTC
CDR3: CASSLGTGPYEQYF
size: NA
D: TRBD1
V: TRBV5-1
J: TRBJ2-7
length: 14

DNA: TGCGCCAGCAGCCCCGGGACTAACGAGCAGTACTTC
CDR3: CASSPGTNEQYF
size: NA
D: TRBD2
V: TRBV5-1
J: TRBJ2-7
length: 12

DNA: TGTGCCAGCAGTGAAGCGCTGGGGAGGACCTACGAGCAGTACTTC
CDR3: CASSEALGRTYEQYF
size: few
D: NA
V: TRBV6-1
J: TRBJ2-7
length: 15

DNA: TGTGCCAGCAGCTTAGGGGGGGGCTGGGGCAATCAGCCCCAGCATTTT
CDR3: CASSLGGGWGNQPQHF
size: NA
D: NA
V: TRBV7-2
J: TRBJ1-5
length: 16

DNA: TGTGCCAGTATAAGTCCGGGAGGTTACGAGCAGTACTTC
CDR3: CASISPGGYEQYF
size: few
D: TRBD2
V: TRBV19
J: TRBJ2-7
length: 13

DNA: TGTGCCAGCTCACCAAGATGGGGCCGAATGGGCCAAGAGACCCAGTACTTC
CDR3: CASSPRWGRMGQETQYF
size: NA
D: NA
V: TRBV18
J: TRBJ2-5
length: 17

DNA: TGTGCCAGCAGCGGCGGGACAGGGGTTGGGGAGCAGTACTTC
CDR3: CASSGGTGVGEQYF
size: NA
D: TRBD1
V: TRBV7-2
J: TRBJ2-7
length: 14

DNA: TGTGCCAGCTCAAGACTAGCGGTGCCCTACGAGCAGTACTTC
CDR3: CASSRLAVPYEQYF
size: NA
D: TRBD2
V: TRBV18
J: TRBJ2-7
length: 14

DNA: TGCGCCAGCAGCCTTTCCGGGACAGGGGCAGGGGAGCAGTACTTC
CDR3: CASSLSGTGAGEQYF
size: NA
D: TRBD1
V: TRBV4-1
J: TRBJ2-7
length: 15

DNA: TGTGCCAGCAGTCCCGACAGGGTACTCGACAATGAGCAGTTCTTC
CDR3: CASSPDRVLDNEQFF
size: once
D: TRBD1
V: TRBV6-5
J: TRBJ2-1
length: 15

DNA: TGTGCCTGGCGCCGGGACAGAATCATGAACACTGAAGCTTTCTTT
CDR3: CAWRRDRIMNTEAFF
size: NA
D: TRBD1
V: TRBV30
J: TRBJ1-1
length: 15

DNA: TGTGCCAGCAGTTACTCGAGCGGGAGTGCAGATACGCAGTATTTT
CDR3: CASSYSSGSADTQYF
size: NA
D: TRBD2
V: TRBV6-5
J: TRBJ2-3
length: 15

DNA: TGTGCCAGCAGCCAAGCGCCCTACCAGGTGTCGGGGGCGAGAAACACAGATACGCAGTATTTT
CDR3: CASSQAPYQVSGARNTDTQYF
size: NA
D: NA
V: TRBV14
J: TRBJ2-3
length: 21

DNA: TGCGCCAGCAGCTGGACTAGCGGGGGGAACGAGCAGTACTTC
CDR3: CASSWTSGGNEQYF
size: few
D: TRBD2
V: TRBV5-1
J: TRBJ2-7
length: 14

DNA: TGCAGCGTTGAAGATGGCGGTAGGGTGAGCTCCTACAATGAGCAGTTCTTC
CDR3: CSVEDGGRVSSYNEQFF
size: NA
D: NA
V: TRBV29-1
J: TRBJ2-1
length: 17

DNA: TGTGCCAGCAGCCCCGGCAGTGATACGCAGTATTTT
CDR3: CASSPGSDTQYF
size: NA
D: NA
V: TRBV11-3
J: TRBJ2-3
length: 12

DNA: TGTGCCAAGCAAGAACCAGTGTTTCTAGCGGGGCTTTGGGGCAACACAGATACGCAGTATTTT
CDR3: CAKQEPVFLAGLWGNTDTQYF
size: few
D: TRBD2
V: TRBV2
J: TRBJ2-3
length: 21

DNA: TGTGCCAGCAGTGAGCTGAGCACAGATACGCAGTATTTT
CDR3: CASSELSTDTQYF
size: NA
D: NA
V: TRBV2
J: TRBJ2-3
length: 13

DNA: TGCAGTGCAGGGTACGAGACCCAGTACTTC
CDR3: CSAGYETQYF
size: once
D: NA
V: TRBV20-1
J: TRBJ2-5
length: 10

DNA: TGTGCCAGCAGCCACCGACAGAGCTATGGCTACACCTTC
CDR3: CASSHRQSYGYTF
size: NA
D: NA
V: TRBV7-9
J: TRBJ1-2
length: 13

DNA: TGTGCCAGCAGCTTAACGGCAGCCACAGATACGCAGTATTTT
CDR3: CASSLTAATDTQYF
size: NA
D: NA
V: TRBV5-5
J: TRBJ2-3
length: 14

DNA: TGTGCCAGCAGCCCTAACACAGATACGCAGTATTTT
CDR3: CASSPNTDTQYF
size: NA
D: NA
V: TRBV28
J: TRBJ2-3
length: 12

DNA: TGTGCCAGCAGCTTCGGGGGGGGACAAAGCCCCTACGAGCAGTACTTC
CDR3: CASSFGGGQSPYEQYF
size: NA
D: TRBD2
V: TRBV7-6
J: TRBJ2-7
length: 16

DNA: TGTGCCAGCAGTAACCCTTTGACAGGGGATCAGCCCCAGCATTTT
CDR3: CASSNPLTGDQPQHF
size: NA
D: TRBD1
V: TRBV2
J: TRBJ1-5
length: 15

DNA: TGTGCCAGCATTGGGACGGAGAGCACAGATACGCAGTATTTT
CDR3: CASIGTESTDTQYF
size: NA
D: NA
V: TRBV2
J: TRBJ2-3
length: 14

DNA: TGTGCCAGCAGCTTCTTTCCTGAGCAGTTCTTC
CDR3: CASSFFPEQFF
size: NA
D: NA
V: TRBV7-2
J: TRBJ2-1
length: 11

DNA: TGCGCCAGCAGCCCCGGACCAACCTACGAGCAGTACTTC
CDR3: CASSPGPTYEQYF
size: NA
D: NA
V: TRBV5-1
J: TRBJ2-7
length: 13

DNA: TGTGCCAGCAGCGATAATGAGCAGTTCTTC
CDR3: CASSDNEQFF
size: NA
D: NA
V: TRBV9
J: TRBJ2-1
length: 10

DNA: TGTGCCAGCAGCGGCTTAACGGGAGCTGGCACAGATACGCAGTATTTT
CDR3: CASSGLTGAGTDTQYF
size: once
D: NA
V: TRBV5-4
J: TRBJ2-3
length: 16

DNA: TGTGCCAGCAGTGATTTGGGAGGGCCCCAAGAGACCCAGTACTTC
CDR3: CASSDLGGPQETQYF
size: few
D: TRBD2
V: TRBV2
J: TRBJ2-5
length: 15

DNA: TGTGCCAGTAGTTCCGGGACAGGGTACTACGAGCAGTACTTC
CDR3: CASSSGTGYYEQYF
size: NA
D: TRBD1
V: TRBV19
J: TRBJ2-7
length: 14

DNA: TGCGCCAGCAGCCTAAGGGGACAGGGGGATGGCGAGACCCAGTACTTC
CDR3: CASSLRGQGDGETQYF
size: NA
D: TRBD1
V: TRBV4-1
J: TRBJ2-5
length: 16

DNA: TGTGCCAGCGAAGACAGGAACACTAACTATGGCTACACCTTC
CDR3: CASEDRNTNYGYTF
size: few
D: NA
V: TRBV7-2
J: TRBJ1-2
length: 14

DNA: TGCAGCGTTGGGGGCATCGGAGACACCGGGGAGCTGTTTTTT
CDR3: CSVGGIGDTGELFF
size: NA
D: NA
V: TRBV29-1
J: TRBJ2-2
length: 14

DNA: TGTGCCAGCAGTTACTCGGGTAGCACAGATACGCAGTATTTT
CDR3: CASSYSGSTDTQYF
size: NA
D: NA
V: TRBV6-6
J: TRBJ2-3
length: 14

DNA: TGTGCCAGCAGCTTAACCAGCGGGAGGTACAATGAGCAGTTCTTC
CDR3: CASSLTSGRYNEQFF
size: NA
D: TRBD2
V: TRBV13
J: TRBJ2-1
length: 15

DNA: TGTGCCAGCAGAGCATCCGGGTCTGAAGCTTTCTTT
CDR3: CASRASGSEAFF
size: NA
D: NA
V: TRBV6-1
J: TRBJ1-1
length: 12

DNA: TGTGCCACTAGTTCCTCCGGATCCGGAGTCCGCTATGGCTACACCTTC
CDR3: CATSSSGSGVRYGYTF
size: few
D: NA
V: TRBV19
J: TRBJ1-2
length: 16

DNA: TGCGCCAGCAGTTGGCCCATCGGGGCGGAGAGCTCCTACAATGAGCAGTTCTTC
CDR3: CASSWPIGAESSYNEQFF
size: few
D: NA
V: TRBV5-1
J: TRBJ2-1
length: 18

DNA: TGCAGCGTTTTGGGGTTAGGGCCCTACGAGCAGTACTTC
CDR3: CSVLGLGPYEQYF
size: NA
D: NA
V: TRBV29-1
J: TRBJ2-7
length: 13

DNA: TGTGCCAGCAGCGTAAATCCAGGGAGCTCCTACGAGCAGTACTTC
CDR3: CASSVNPGSSYEQYF
size: NA
D: NA
V: TRBV9
J: TRBJ2-7
length: 15